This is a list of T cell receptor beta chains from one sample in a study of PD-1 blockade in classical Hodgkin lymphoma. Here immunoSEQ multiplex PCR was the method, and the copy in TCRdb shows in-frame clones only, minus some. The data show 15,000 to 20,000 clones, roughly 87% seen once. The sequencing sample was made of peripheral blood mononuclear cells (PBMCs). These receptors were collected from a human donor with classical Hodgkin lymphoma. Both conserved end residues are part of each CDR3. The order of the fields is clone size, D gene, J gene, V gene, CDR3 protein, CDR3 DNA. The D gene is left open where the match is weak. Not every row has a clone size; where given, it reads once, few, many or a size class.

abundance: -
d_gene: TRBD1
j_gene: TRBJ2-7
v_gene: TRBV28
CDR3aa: CASRPGQDEQYF
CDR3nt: TGTGCCAGCAGACCTGGACAGGACGAGCAGTACTTC

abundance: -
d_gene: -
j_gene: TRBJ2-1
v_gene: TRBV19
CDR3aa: CASSIGTLYNEQFF
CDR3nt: TGTGCCAGTAGTATCGGGACTTTATACAATGAGCAGTTCTTC

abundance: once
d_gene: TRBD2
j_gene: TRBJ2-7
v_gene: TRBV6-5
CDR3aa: CASSRAGDYEQYF
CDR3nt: TGTGCCAGCAGCCGAGCGGGAGACTACGAGCAGTACTTC

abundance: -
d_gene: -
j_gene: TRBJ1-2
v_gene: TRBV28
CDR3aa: CASGETVYGYTF
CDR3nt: TGTGCCAGCGGTGAGACAGTTTATGGCTACACCTTC

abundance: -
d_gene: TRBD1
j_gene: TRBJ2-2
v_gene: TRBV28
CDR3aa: CASSSGTGGAGELFF
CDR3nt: TGTGCCAGCAGTTCCGGGACAGGGGGGGCCGGGGAGCTGTTTTTT

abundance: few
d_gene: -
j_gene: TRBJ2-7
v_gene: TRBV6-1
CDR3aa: CATTQGRYEQYF
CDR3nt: TGTGCCACCACCCAGGGTCGCTACGAGCAGTACTTC

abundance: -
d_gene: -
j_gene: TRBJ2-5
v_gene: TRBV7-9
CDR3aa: CASGLQETQYF
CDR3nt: TGTGCCAGCGGCTTACAAGAGACCCAGTACTTC

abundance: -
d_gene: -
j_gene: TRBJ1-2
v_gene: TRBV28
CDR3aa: CASGEIVYGYTF
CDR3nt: TGTGCCAGCGGTGAGATAGTTTATGGCTACACCTTC

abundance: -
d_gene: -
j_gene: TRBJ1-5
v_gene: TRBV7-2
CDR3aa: CASSLGDSNQPQHF
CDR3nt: TGTGCCAGCAGCTTAGGGGATAGCAATCAGCCCCAGCATTTT

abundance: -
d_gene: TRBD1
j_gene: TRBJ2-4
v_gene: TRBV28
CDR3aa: CASSRMDRPQGIQYF
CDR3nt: TGTGCCAGCAGCCGTATGGACAGGCCTCAGGGCATTCAGTACTTC

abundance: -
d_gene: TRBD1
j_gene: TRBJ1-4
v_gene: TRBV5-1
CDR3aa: CASRPGQEATNEKLFF
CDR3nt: TGCGCCAGCAGGCCGGGACAGGAAGCAACTAATGAAAAACTGTTTTTT

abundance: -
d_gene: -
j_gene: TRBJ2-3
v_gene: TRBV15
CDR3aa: CATSRGSVDTQYF
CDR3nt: TGTGCCACCAGCAGAGGTAGCGTAGATACGCAGTATTTT

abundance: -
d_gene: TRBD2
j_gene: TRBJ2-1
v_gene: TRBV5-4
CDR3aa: CASSLGGSGVSYNEQFF
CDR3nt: TGTGCCAGCAGCTTGGGGGGTAGCGGGGTCTCCTACAATGAGCAGTTCTTC

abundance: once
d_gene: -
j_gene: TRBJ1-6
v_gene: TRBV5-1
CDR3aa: CASSLGSGSNNSPLHF
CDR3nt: TGCGCCAGCAGCTTGGGTTCAGGGTCAAACAATTCACCCCTCCACTTT

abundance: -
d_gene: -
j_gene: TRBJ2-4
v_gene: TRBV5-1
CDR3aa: CASSLGTGAWTKNIQYF
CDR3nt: TGCGCCAGCAGCTTGGGAACGGGGGCATGGACCAAAAACATTCAGTACTTC

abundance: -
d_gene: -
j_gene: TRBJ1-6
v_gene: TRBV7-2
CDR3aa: CASSLAGSNSPLHF
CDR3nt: TGTGCCAGCAGCTTAGCAGGGTCCAATTCACCCCTCCACTTT

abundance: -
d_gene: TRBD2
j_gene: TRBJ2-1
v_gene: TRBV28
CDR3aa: CASSLRAGRRHNEQFF
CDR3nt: TGTGCCAGCAGTTTAAGAGCGGGACGAAGACACAATGAGCAGTTCTTC

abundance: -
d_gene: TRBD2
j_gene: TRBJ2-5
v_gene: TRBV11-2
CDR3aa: CASSYGTSGRETETQYF
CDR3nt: TGTGCCAGCAGCTATGGGACTAGCGGGAGGGAGACGGAGACCCAGTACTTC

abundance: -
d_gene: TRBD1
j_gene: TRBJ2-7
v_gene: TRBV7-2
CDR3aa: CASSLGQGVRYEQYF
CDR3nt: TGTGCCAGCAGCTTGGGACAGGGGGTTAGATACGAGCAGTACTTC

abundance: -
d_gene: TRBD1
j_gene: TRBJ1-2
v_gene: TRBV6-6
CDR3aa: CASSPTGDYGYTF
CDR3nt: TGTGCCAGCAGCCCCACAGGGGACTATGGCTACACCTTC

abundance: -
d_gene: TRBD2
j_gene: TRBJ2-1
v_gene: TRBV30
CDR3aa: CAWHPGTSRHNEQFF
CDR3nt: TGTGCCTGGCACCCCGGGACTAGCCGCCACAATGAGCAGTTCTTC

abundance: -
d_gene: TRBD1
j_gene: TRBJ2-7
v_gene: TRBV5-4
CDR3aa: CASSLRTGSHEQYF
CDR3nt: TGTGCCAGCAGCTTAAGGACAGGGAGCCACGAGCAGTACTTC

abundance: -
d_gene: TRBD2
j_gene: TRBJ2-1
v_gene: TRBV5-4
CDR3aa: CASRRTSGSVSYNEQFF
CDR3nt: TGTGCCAGCAGACGGACTAGCGGGAGTGTGTCCTACAATGAGCAGTTCTTC

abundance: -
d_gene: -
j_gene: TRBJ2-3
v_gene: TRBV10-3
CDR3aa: CATVAGLTDTQYF
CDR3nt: TGTGCAACGGTGGCAGGCCTTACAGATACGCAGTATTTT

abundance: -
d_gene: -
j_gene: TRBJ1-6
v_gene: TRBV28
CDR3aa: CASSQITGKISPLHF
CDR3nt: TGTGCCAGCAGTCAGATCACGGGAAAGATCTCACCCCTCCACTTT

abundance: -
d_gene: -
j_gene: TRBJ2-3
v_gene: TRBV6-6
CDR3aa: CASVRAQGDTQYF
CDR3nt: TGTGCCAGCGTCCGGGCCCAAGGGGATACGCAGTATTTT

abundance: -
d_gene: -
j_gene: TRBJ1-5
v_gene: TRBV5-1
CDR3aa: CASSSDSNQPQHF
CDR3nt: TGCGCCAGCAGCTCCGATAGCAATCAGCCCCAGCATTTT

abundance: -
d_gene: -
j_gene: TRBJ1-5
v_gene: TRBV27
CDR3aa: CASSLGGTTPQHF
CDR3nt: TGTGCCAGCAGTTTAGGGGGGACGACCCCCCAGCATTTT

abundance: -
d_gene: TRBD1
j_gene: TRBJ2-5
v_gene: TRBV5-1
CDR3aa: CASSFTGTEQETQYF
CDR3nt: TGCGCCAGCAGCTTTACCGGGACAGAGCAAGAGACCCAGTACTTC

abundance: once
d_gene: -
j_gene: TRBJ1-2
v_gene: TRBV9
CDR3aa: CASSVVPDNYGYTF
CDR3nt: TGTGCCAGCAGCGTAGTGCCAGATAACTATGGCTACACCTTC

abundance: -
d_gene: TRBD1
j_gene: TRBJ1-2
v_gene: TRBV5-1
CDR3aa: CASSVDRGRTAYGYTF
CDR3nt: TGCGCCAGCAGCGTGGACAGGGGGCGCACCGCGTATGGCTACACCTTC

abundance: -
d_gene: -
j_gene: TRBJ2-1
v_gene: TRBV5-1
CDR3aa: CASSLASYNEQFF
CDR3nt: TGCGCCAGCAGCTTGGCTTCCTACAATGAGCAGTTCTTC

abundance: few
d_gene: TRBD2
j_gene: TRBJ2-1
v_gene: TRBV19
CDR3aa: CASSTGAGSSYNEQFF
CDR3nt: TGTGCCAGTAGTACGGGAGCGGGGAGCTCCTACAATGAGCAGTTCTTC

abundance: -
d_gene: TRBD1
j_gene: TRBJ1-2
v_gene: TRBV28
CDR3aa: CASSLYHRQGAQGYTF
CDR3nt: TGTGCCAGCAGTTTATACCATCGACAGGGGGCGCAGGGCTACACCTTC

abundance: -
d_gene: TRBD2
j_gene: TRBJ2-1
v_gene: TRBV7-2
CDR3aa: CASSSWRGSGRVGEQFF
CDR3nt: TGTGCCAGCAGCTCCTGGCGGGGGAGCGGGAGAGTGGGTGAGCAGTTCTTC

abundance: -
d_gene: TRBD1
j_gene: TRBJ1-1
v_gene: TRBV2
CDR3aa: CASRLSGGTEAFF
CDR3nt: TGTGCCAGCCGGCTTTCAGGGGGCACTGAAGCTTTCTTT

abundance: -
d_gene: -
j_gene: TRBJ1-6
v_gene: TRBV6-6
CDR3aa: CASRTQPDGDSPLHF
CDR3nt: TGTGCCAGCAGAACTCAACCGGACGGGGATTCACCCCTCCACTTT

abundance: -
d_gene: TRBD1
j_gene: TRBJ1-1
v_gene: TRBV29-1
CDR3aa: CSDSGGAGAEAFF
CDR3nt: TGCAGCGACTCAGGGGGCGCGGGTGCTGAAGCTTTCTTT

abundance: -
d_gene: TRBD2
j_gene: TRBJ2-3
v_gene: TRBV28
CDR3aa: CASSPKVGGRNTQYF
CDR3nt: TGTGCCAGCAGCCCCAAAGTGGGAGGGCGAAATACGCAGTATTTT

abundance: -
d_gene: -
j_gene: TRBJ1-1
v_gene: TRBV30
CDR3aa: CAWSRRQLRTEAFF
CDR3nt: TGTGCCTGGAGTCGCCGGCAACTGAGGACTGAAGCTTTCTTT

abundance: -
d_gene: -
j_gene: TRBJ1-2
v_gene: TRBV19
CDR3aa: CASKGTPRYGYTF
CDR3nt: TGTGCCAGTAAGGGGACACCGCGCTATGGCTACACCTTC

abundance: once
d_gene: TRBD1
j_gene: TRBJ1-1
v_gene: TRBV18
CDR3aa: CASSSDRGLGTEAFF
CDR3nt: TGTGCCAGCTCTTCCGACAGGGGGCTTGGGACTGAAGCTTTCTTT

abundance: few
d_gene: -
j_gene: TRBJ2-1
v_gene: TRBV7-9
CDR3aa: CAPGGGTHEQFF
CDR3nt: TGTGCCCCTGGCGGCGGGACACATGAGCAGTTCTTC

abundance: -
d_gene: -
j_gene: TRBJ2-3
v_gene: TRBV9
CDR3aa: CASSAGPTDTQYF
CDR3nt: TGTGCCAGCAGCGCCGGGCCCACAGATACGCAGTATTTT

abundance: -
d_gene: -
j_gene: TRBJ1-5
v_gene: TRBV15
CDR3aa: CATSWQGLNQPQHF
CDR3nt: TGTGCCACCAGCTGGCAGGGCTTAAATCAGCCCCAGCATTTT

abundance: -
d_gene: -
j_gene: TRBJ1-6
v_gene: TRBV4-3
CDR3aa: CASSQAPGDLGGYNSPLHF
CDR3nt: TGCGCCAGCAGCCAAGCCCCGGGCGACCTAGGGGGATATAATTCACCCCTCCACTTT

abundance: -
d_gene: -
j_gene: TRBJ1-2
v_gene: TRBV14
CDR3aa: CASSHGFHYGYTF
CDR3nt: TGTGCCAGCAGCCATGGGTTCCACTATGGCTACACCTTC

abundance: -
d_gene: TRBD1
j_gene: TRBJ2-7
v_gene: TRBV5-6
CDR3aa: CASSLQRTGGYEQYF
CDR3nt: TGTGCCAGCAGCTTGCAAAGGACAGGGGGCTACGAGCAGTACTTC

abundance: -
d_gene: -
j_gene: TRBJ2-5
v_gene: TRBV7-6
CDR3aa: CASSLAPFYGETQYF
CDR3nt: TGTGCCAGCAGCTTAGCGCCTTTCTACGGAGAGACCCAGTACTTC

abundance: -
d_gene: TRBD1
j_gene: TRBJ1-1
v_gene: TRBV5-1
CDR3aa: CASSGGTALNTEAFF
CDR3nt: TGCGCCAGCAGCGGCGGGACAGCTTTGAACACTGAAGCTTTCTTT

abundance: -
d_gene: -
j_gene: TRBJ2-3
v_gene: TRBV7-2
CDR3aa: CASSPPRGGPGTDTQYF
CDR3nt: TGTGCCAGCAGCCCTCCCCGAGGGGGGCCGGGCACAGATACGCAGTATTTT

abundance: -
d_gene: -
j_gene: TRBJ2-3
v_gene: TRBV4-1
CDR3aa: CASSQDSSTSTDTQYF
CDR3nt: TGCGCCAGCAGCCAAGATTCGTCGACTAGCACAGATACGCAGTATTTT

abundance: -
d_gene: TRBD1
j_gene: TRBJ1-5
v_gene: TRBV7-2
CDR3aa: CASSLRQGGTYSNQPQHF
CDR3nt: TGTGCCAGCAGCCTCCGACAGGGGGGTACATATAGCAATCAGCCCCAGCATTTT

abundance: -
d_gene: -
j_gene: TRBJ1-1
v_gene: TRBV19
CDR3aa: CASRPHWGTEAFF
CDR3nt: TGTGCCAGTCGACCCCATTGGGGCACTGAAGCTTTCTTT

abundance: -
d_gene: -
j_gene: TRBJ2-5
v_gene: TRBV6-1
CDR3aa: CASSVGGQGETQYF
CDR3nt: TGTGCCAGCAGTGTTGGGGGGCAGGGAGAGACCCAGTACTTC

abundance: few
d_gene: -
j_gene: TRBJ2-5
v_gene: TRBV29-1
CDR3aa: CSVALSQETQYF
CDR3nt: TGCAGCGTTGCTCTTTCACAAGAGACCCAGTACTTC

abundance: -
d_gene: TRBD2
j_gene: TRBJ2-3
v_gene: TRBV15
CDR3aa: CATSRGASGGADTQYF
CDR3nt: TGTGCCACCAGCAGAGGGGCTAGCGGGGGGGCAGATACGCAGTATTTT

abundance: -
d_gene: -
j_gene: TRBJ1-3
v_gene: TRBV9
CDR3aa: CASSDGSGNTIYF
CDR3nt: TGTGCCAGCAGCGACGGCTCTGGAAACACCATATATTTT